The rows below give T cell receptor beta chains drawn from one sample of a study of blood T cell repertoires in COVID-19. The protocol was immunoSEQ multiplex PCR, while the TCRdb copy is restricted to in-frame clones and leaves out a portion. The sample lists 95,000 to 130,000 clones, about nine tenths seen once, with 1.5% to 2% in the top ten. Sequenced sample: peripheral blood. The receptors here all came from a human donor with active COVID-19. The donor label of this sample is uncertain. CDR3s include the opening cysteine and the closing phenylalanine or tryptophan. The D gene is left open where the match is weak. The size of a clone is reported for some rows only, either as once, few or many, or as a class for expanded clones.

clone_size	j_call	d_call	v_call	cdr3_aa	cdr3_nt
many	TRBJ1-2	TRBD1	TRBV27	CASRNRGFRDYGYTF	TGTGCCAGCAGAAACAGGGGGTTTAGGGACTATGGCTACACCTTC
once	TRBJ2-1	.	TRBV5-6	CASSLGLTAAVYNEQFF	TGTGCCAGCAGCTTGGGGCTGACAGCAGCCGTCTACAATGAGCAGTTCTTC
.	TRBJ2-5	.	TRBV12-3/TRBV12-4	CASSRRQEETQYF	TGTGCCAGCAGCCGGCGACAGGAAGAGACCCAGTACTTC
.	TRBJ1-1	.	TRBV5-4	CASSLVGALEAFF	TGTGCCAGCAGCTTGGTGGGGGCACTTGAAGCTTTCTTT
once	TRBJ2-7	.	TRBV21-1	CASSKDRSYEQYF	TGTGCCAGCAGCAAAGACCGGTCCTACGAGCAGTACTTC
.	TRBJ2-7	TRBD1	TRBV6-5	CASSTRDRAYEQYF	TGTGCCAGCAGTACAAGGGACAGGGCGTACGAGCAGTACTTC
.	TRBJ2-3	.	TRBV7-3	CASSPGVSTDTQYF	TGTGCCAGCAGCCCCGGGGTTAGCACAGATACGCAGTATTTT
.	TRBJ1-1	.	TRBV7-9	CASSLALANTEAFF	TGTGCCAGCAGCTTAGCGCTAGCGAACACTGAAGCTTTCTTT
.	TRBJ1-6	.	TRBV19	CASSAGPYNSPLHF	TGTGCCAGTAGTGCGGGACCGTATAATTCACCCCTCCACTTT
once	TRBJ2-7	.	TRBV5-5	CASSLARTYEQYF	TGTGCCAGCAGCTTAGCTAGAACCTACGAGCAGTACTTC
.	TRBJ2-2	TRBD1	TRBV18	CASSSRQGATGELFF	TGTGCCAGCTCATCCCGACAGGGAGCCACCGGGGAGCTGTTTTTT
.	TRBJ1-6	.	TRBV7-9	CASSLGRASSYNSPLHF	TGTGCCAGCAGCTTAGGCAGGGCGAGCTCCTATAATTCACCCCTCCACTTT
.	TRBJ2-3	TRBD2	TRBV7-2	CASSLSSGGIDTQYF	TGTGCCAGCAGCTTATCTAGCGGGGGGATAGATACGCAGTATTTT
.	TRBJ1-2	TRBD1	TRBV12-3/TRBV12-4	CASSRTGVDGYTF	TGTGCCAGCAGCCGGACAGGGGTGGATGGCTACACCTTC
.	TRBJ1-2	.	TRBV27	CASSSGRFYGYTF	TGTGCCAGCAGTTCAGGGAGGTTCTATGGCTACACCTTC
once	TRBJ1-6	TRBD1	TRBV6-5	CASSSGQGDLPLHF	TGTGCCAGCAGTTCGGGACAGGGGGACTTACCCCTCCACTTT
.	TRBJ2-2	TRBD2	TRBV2	CASSDGLAGAYTGELFF	TGTGCCAGCAGTGACGGACTAGCGGGGGCCTACACCGGGGAGCTGTTTTTT
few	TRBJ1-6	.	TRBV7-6	CASSSSTGISSPLHF	TGTGCCAGCAGCTCAAGCACAGGGATTTCCTCACCCCTCCACTTT
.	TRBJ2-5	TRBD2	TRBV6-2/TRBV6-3	CASSRLAGGQDGTQYF	TGTGCCAGCAGTCGACTAGCGGGGGGCCAGGATGGGACCCAGTACTTC
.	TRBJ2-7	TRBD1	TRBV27	CASRELGQAENYEQYF	TGTGCCAGCAGAGAACTAGGACAGGCCGAAAACTACGAGCAGTACTTC
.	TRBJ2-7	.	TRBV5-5	CASSLAGKNYEQYF	TGTGCCAGCAGCTTGGCAGGGAAAAACTACGAGCAGTACTTC
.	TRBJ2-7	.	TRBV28	CASSTPSREQYF	TGTGCCAGCAGTACTCCCTCGAGGGAGCAGTACTTC
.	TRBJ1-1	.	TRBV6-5	CASSYGPRRAAEAFF	TGTGCCAGCAGTTACGGGCCGCGGAGGGCGGCTGAAGCTTTCTTT
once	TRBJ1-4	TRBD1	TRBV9	CASSPGTGQGYEKLFF	TGTGCCAGCAGCCCAGGGACAGGACAAGGGTATGAAAAACTGTTTTTT
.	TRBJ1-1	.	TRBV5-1	CASSSMDRSEAFF	TGCGCCAGCAGCTCAATGGACAGAAGTGAAGCTTTCTTT
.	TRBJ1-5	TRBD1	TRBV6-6	CASRHGQGRGNQPQHF	TGTGCCAGCAGACACGGACAGGGCAGGGGCAATCAGCCCCAGCATTTT
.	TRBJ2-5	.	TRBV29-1	CSVRVYQETQYF	TGCAGCGTTCGAGTGTACCAAGAGACCCAGTACTTC
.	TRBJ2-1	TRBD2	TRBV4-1	CASSRVGTSSNNEQFF	TGCGCCAGCAGCCGCGTCGGGACTAGCAGTAACAATGAGCAGTTCTTC
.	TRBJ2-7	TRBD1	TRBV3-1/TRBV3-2	CASSQGQGVSEQYF	TGTGCCAGCAGCCAAGGGCAGGGGGTCTCCGAGCAGTACTTC
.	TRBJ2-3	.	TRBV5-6	CASSQRDTQYF	TGTGCCAGCAGCCAGCGAGATACGCAGTATTTT
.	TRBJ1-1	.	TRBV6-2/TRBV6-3	CASSLLQGGNTEAFF	TGTGCCAGCAGTCTGCTTCAGGGAGGGAACACTGAAGCTTTCTTT
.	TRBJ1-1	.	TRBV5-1	CASSLFQGNTEAFF	TGCGCCAGCAGCCTATTTCAGGGTAACACTGAAGCTTTCTTT
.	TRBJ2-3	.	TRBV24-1	CATGDRDRFDTQYF	TGTGCCACCGGAGATAGAGACAGGTTTGATACGCAGTATTTT
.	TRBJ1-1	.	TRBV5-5	CASSLKLNTEAFF	TGTGCCAGCAGCTTAAAGCTGAACACTGAAGCTTTCTTT
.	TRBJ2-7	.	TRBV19	CASSISGGSSYEQYF	TGTGCCAGTAGTATATCCGGCGGATCCTCCTACGAGCAGTACTTC
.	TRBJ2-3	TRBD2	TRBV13	CASSLGGLAGGPDTQYF	TGTGCCAGCAGCTTAGGAGGACTAGCGGGGGGGCCAGATACGCAGTATTTT
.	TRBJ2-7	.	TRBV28	CASSLALSPETGSGYEQYF	TGTGCCAGCAGTTTAGCCCTGAGCCCCGAAACAGGGTCCGGCTACGAGCAGTACTTC
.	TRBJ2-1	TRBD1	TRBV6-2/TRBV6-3	CASSLGQALSAYNEQFF	TGTGCCAGCAGCCTCGGACAGGCCCTTAGCGCTTACAATGAGCAGTTCTTC
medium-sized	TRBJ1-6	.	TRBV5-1	CASRTEISYNSPLHF	TGCGCCAGCAGGACAGAGATCTCCTATAATTCACCCCTCCACTTT
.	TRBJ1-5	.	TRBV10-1	CASSAGYSNQPQHF	TGCGCCAGCAGTGCGGGATATAGCAATCAGCCCCAGCATTTT
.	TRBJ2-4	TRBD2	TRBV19	CASSIEEGLASNIQYF	TGTGCCAGTAGTATAGAGGAGGGACTAGCCTCAAACATTCAGTACTTC
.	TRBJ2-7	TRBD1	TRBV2	CASILLRTGYSYEQYF	TGTGCCAGCATACTACTGCGGACAGGATACTCCTACGAGCAGTACTTC
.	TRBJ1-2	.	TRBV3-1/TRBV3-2	CASSQDPRARGYTF	TGTGCCAGCAGCCAAGATCCCAGGGCTCGCGGCTACACCTTC
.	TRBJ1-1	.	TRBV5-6	CASSSGGLTEAFF	TGTGCCAGCAGCTCGGGGGGGCTCACTGAAGCTTTCTTT
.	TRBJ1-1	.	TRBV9	CASSAGGSNTEAFF	TGTGCCAGCAGCGCAGGAGGTTCGAACACTGAAGCTTTCTTT
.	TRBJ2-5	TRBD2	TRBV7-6	CASSLVASGGARETQYF	TGTGCCAGCAGCTTAGTTGCTAGCGGGGGGGCCCGAGAGACCCAGTACTTC
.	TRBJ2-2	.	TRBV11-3	CASSSGTGVNTGELFF	TGTGCCAGCAGCAGCGGGACAGGAGTTAACACCGGGGAGCTGTTTTTT
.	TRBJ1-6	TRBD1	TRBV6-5	CASIQGWDNSPLHF	TGTGCCAGCATACAGGGGTGGGATAATTCACCCCTCCACTTT
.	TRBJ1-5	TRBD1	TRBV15	CATSRTGIRQPQHF	TGTGCCACCAGCAGGACAGGGATTCGTCAGCCCCAGCATTTT
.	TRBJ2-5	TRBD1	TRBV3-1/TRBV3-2	CASRDREETQYF	TGTGCCAGCAGGGACAGGGAAGAGACCCAGTACTTC